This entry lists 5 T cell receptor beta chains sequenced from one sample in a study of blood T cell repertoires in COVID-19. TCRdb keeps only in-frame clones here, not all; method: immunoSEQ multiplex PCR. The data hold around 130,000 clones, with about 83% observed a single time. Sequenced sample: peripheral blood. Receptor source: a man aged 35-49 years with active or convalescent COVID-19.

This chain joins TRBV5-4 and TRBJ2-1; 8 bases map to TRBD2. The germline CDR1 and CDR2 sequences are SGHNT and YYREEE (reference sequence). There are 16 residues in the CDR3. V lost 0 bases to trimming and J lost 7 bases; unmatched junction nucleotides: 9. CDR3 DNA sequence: TGTGCCAGCAGCTTGGCCGTTCCGGGACTAGGAAATGAGCAGTTCTTC. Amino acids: CASSLAVPGLGNEQFF.

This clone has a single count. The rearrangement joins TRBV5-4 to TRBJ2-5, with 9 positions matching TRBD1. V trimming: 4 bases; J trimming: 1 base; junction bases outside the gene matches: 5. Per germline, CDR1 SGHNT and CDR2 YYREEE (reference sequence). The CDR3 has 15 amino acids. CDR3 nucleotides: TGTGCCAGCAGCGTACCGACAGGGGGCCAAGAGACCCAGTACTTC. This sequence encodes CASSVPTGGQETQYF.

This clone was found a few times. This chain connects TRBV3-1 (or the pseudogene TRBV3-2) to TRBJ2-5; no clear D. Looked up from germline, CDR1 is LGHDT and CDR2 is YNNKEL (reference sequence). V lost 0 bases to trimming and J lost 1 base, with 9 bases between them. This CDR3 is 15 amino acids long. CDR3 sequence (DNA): TGTGCCAGCAGCCAAGAAGCGATCCTCCAAGAGACCCAGTACTTC. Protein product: CASSQEAILQETQYF.

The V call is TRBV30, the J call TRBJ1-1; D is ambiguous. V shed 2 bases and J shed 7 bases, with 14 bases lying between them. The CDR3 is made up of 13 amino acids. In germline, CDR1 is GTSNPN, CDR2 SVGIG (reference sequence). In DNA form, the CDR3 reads TGTGCCTGGAGTCCGGGGAGGGTAAGTGAAGCTTTCTTT. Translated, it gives CAWSPGRVSEAFF. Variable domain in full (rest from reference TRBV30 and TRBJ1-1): SQTIHQWPATLVQPVGSPLSLECTVEGTSNPNLYWYRQAAGRGLQLLFYSVGIGQISSEVPQNLSASRPQDRQFILSSKKLLLSDSGFYLCAWSPGRVSEAFFGQGTRLTVV.

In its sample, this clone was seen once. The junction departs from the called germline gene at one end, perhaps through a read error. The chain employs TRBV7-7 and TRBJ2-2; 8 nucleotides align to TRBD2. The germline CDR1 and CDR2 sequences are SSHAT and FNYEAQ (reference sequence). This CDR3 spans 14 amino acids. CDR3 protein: CASSPGGGTGELFF. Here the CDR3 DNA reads TGTGCTAGCAGCCCCGGGGGGGGTACCGGGGAGCTGTTTTTT. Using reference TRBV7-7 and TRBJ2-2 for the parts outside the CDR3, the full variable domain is GAGVSQSPRYKVTKRGQDVTLRCDPISSHATLYWYQQALGQGPEFLTYFNYEAQPDKSGLPSDRFSAERPEGSISTLTIQRTEQRDSAMYRCASSPGGGTGELFFGEGSRLTVL.